Below, 18 T cell receptor beta chains from the same sample are listed, as sequenced in a study of human T cells and chemical hapten exposure (dated by TCRdb to about 2021). In light of the paper, this sample's time point label describes: patch test 3, about 24 weeks after DPC sensitization. The meaning of the sample's treatment or condition label: therapeutic diphenylcyclopropenone sensitization with weekly scalp DPC. The method behind the library was RACE. The reads were generated on a NextSeq 500. Using fastp at Q25 and MiXCR, TCRdb reprocessed the public reads and kept productive beta chains. Duplicate CDR3 protein sequences are folded into a single record with the most common DNA and genes. The sample contains tens of thousands of distinct CDR3 sequences, about 10% of them found a single time. The ten biggest clones cover 3% to 4% of the sample. The source material was whole blood, sampled in connection with sensitization to the hapten diphenylcyclopropenone (DPC). All receptors come from a woman in her 50s with alopecia areata. Some clones in this sample may be carry-over from other donors' samples.

The chain couples TRBV20-1 to TRBJ1-6; tentative D call: TRBD1 (5 bases). The CDR3 is 15 residues long. CDR1 DFQATT and CDR2 SNEGSKA come from the germline V gene (reference sequence). Between the trimmed V and J ends, which lost 6 bases and 6 bases, there was a span of 18 bases. The CDR3 DNA follows: TGCAGTGCGGTGCGGCCGGGACTTTTTAATTCACCCCTCCACTTT. Translated, it gives CSAVRPGLFNSPLHF.

V and J are TRBV30 and TRBJ2-3; 7 bases line up with TRBD2. The germline CDR1 and CDR2 sequences are GTSNPN and SVGIG (reference sequence). With 4 bases clipped from V and 4 bases from J, the junction kept 8 bases outside the gene matches. The CDR3 runs to 14 residues. The CDR3 loop reads CAWNLGGRSDTQYF. For the CDR3, the DNA is TGTGCCTGGAATCTTGGCGGGAGATCAGATACGCAGTATTTT.

The chain is built from TRBV11-2 and TRBJ1-4; possibly TRBD1 for D (5 bases). This CDR3 is built from 15 residues. V was shortened by 5 bases and J by 6 bases, with 16 bases between the two germline ends. CDR1 and CDR2 (germline): SGHAT, FQNNGV. The CDR3 here is CASSAQSGTDEKLFF. The CDR3 nucleotides are TGTGCCAGCAGCGCCCAATCCGGGACGGATGAAAAACTGTTTTTT.

This clonotype was seen repeatedly, ten times or more. The chain uses TRBV5-4 and TRBJ1-5, with a weak D call TRBD1 (5 bases). The CDR3 runs 14 residues. Trimming pared 0 bases from V and 5 bases from J, leaving 9 bases between. Germline values: CDR1 SGHNT, CDR2 YYREEE (reference sequence). The CDR3 nucleotides read TGTGCCAGCAGCTTGGGGGGCCATGATCAGCCCCAGCATTTT. This gives the protein CASSLGGHDQPQHF.

This clonotype was seen more than once but under ten times. J is TRBJ1-4 and V is TRBV28; 9 bases agree with TRBD1. With 4 bases clipped from V and 5 bases from J, the junction kept 5 bases outside the gene matches. The CDR3 consists of 15 residues. Germline CDR1 reads MDHEN; CDR2 reads SYDVKM. The CDR3 sequence: CASSSLTGGNEKLFF. The CDR3 DNA follows: TGTGCCAGCAGTTCCTTGACAGGGGGGAATGAAAAACTGTTTTTT.

The chain links TRBV19 to TRBJ2-7, with D uncertain. The CDR3 consists of 14 residues. Per germline, CDR1 LNHDA and CDR2 SQIVND (reference sequence). Trimming pared 5 bases from V and 1 base from J, leaving 12 bases between. The chain's CDR3 is CASSALGRSYEQYF. The CDR3 DNA reads as TGTGCCAGTAGTGCATTGGGCAGGTCCTACGAGCAGTACTTC. Drawing the rest from reference TRBV19 and TRBJ2-7, the complete variable domain is DGGITQSPKYLFRKEGQNVTLSCEQNLNHDAMYWYRQDPGQGLRLIYYSQIVNDFQKGDIAEGYSVSREKKESFPLTVTSAQKNPTAFYLCASSALGRSYEQYFGPGTRLTVT.

The sample holds many counts of this clonotype. The gene calls are TRBV27 and TRBJ2-2, with 7 bases fitting TRBD1. Looked up from germline, CDR1 is MNHEY and CDR2 is SMNVEV (reference sequence). V trimming: 0 bases; J trimming: 4 bases; junction bases outside the gene matches: 5. CDR3 length: 16 amino acids. CDR3 residues: CASSLSVRGTTGELFF. CDR3 DNA: TGTGCCAGCAGTTTATCAGTCAGGGGGACCACCGGGGAGCTGTTTTTT.

This clonotype was counted at least ten times. The chain carries TRBV11-2 and TRBJ1-5; 7 bases are a match to TRBD1. The trim removed 5 bases at V and 4 bases at J, leaving 11 bases unmatched. In germline, CDR1 is SGHAT, CDR2 FQNNGV. The CDR3 runs to 16 residues. The CDR3 sequence: CASSAQGVGGNQPQHF. CDR3 bases: TGTGCCAGCAGCGCGCAGGGGGTAGGAGGTAATCAGCCCCAGCATTTT.

This clonotype was found many times. The rearrangement uses TRBV29-1 and TRBJ1-1; D gene ambiguous. Trimming took 4 bases from V and 4 from J, leaving 1 base between them. The CDR3 length is 9 residues. The V gene's germline CDR1 is SQVTM and CDR2 ANQGSEA. The DNA for the CDR3 is TGCAGCGTTGGCACTGAAGCTTTCTTT. Translation: CSVGTEAFF. The entire variable domain, with the rest obtained from reference TRBV29-1 and TRBJ1-1, is as follows: SAVISQKPSRDICQRGTSLTIQCQVDSQVTMMFWYRQQPGQSLTLIATANQGSEATYESGFVIDKFPISRPNLTFSTLTVSNMSPEDSSIYLCSVGTEAFFGQGTRLTVV.

This clonotype was seen at least ten times. The chain combines TRBV11-1 with TRBJ2-1; 7 bases agree with TRBD2. Germline V gives CDR1 SGHAT, CDR2 FQDESV (reference sequence). CDR3 size: 16 residues. Trimming took 3 bases from V and 7 from J; bases not matched to a gene: 12. Written as DNA, the CDR3 is TGTGCCAGCAGCTTCGAACTAGCGTCCGGAAGAAATGAGCAGTTCTTC. This gives the protein CASSFELASGRNEQFF.

This clonotype has more than one count but fewer than ten. The chain recombines TRBV20-1 with TRBJ2-5; D perhaps matches TRBD2 (7 bases). Trimming removed 3 bases from V and 7 bases from J, with 21 bases in between. Germline V gene lookup returns CDR1 DFQATT and CDR2 SNEGSKA (reference sequence). This CDR3 region has 15 residues. CDR3 sequence reads: CSASNRGAYLGTQYF. CDR3 nucleotides: TGCAGTGCTAGCAACCGGGGGGCTTACCTCGGGACCCAGTACTTC.

This clonotype was detected ten times or more. This chain uses TRBV7-9 with TRBJ2-3, with TRBD2 matching over 9 bases. The CDR3 has 15 amino acids. Germline loops: CDR1 SEHNR, CDR2 FQNEAQ (reference sequence). J was trimmed by 2 bases and V by 4 bases; bases with no gene match: 4. The CDR3, as DNA: TGTGCCAGCAGCTCGACTAGCGGTCCCACAGATACGCAGTATTTT. Protein: CASSSTSGPTDTQYF.

This clonotype appeared many times. The chain joins TRBV2 to TRBJ1-5; TRBD1 is a possible D gene (6 bases). This CDR3 has 15 residues. V lost 4 bases, J lost 1 base, and 11 bases lay in between. CDR1 SNHLY and CDR2 FYNNEI come from the germline V gene. Written as DNA, the CDR3 is TGTGCCAGCAGTGTTAGGGGGAGAAGCAATCAGCCCCAGCATTTT. It codes for CASSVRGRSNQPQHF.

In regard to this clonotype: The limits of the CDR3 on the DNA are not certain, so only TCRdb's listed CDR3 is given. The rearrangement uses TRBV9 and TRBJ2-2. The CDR3 length is 15 residues, termini included. Germline V gene lookup returns CDR1 SGDLS and CDR2 YYNGEE. The CDR3 is CASSATVVNTGSCFF.

In this sample, this clonotype turned up many times. V and J are TRBV6-2 or TRBV6-3 and TRBJ2-1, with 11 bases matching TRBD2. Germline CDR1 MNHEY, CDR2 SVGEGT. V shed 2 bases and J 0 bases; nucleotides not matched to a gene: 12. The CDR3 is 20 residues long. CDR3 in DNA: TGTGCCAGCAGTTACCCACTAGCGGGAGTCCCTCAGCTCTCCTACAATGAGCAGTTCTTC. Its translation is CASSYPLAGVPQLSYNEQFF.

This clonotype was detected many times. The chain is built from TRBV6-6 and TRBJ2-7; perhaps TRBD1 as D (6 bases). Germline CDR1 is MNHNY and CDR2 is SVGAGI (reference sequence). Between the trimmed V and J ends, which lost 0 bases and 0 bases, there was a span of 12 bases. The CDR3 is made up of 16 amino acids. The CDR3 DNA is TGTGCCAGCAGTTACTCCCAGGGGCCGAGCTCCTACGAGCAGTACTTC. This encodes CASSYSQGPSSYEQYF.

This clonotype was observed many times. The chain is built from TRBV6-2 or TRBV6-3 and TRBJ2-5; 11 positions agree with TRBD1. V gave up 6 bases and J gave up 7 bases; unmatched junction bases: 4. Germline-derived CDR1 and CDR2 are MNHEY and SVGEGT. The CDR3 is 13 residues long. The CDR3 bases are TGTGCCAGCAGCGGACAGGGGGCCGGGACCCAGTACTTC. Protein product: CASSGQGAGTQYF.

This clonotype was detected only a few times. This chain connects TRBV25-1 to TRBJ2-4; the D gene is possibly TRBD1 (6 bases). Per germline, CDR1 MGHDK and CDR2 SYGVNS. Trimming stripped 2 bases from V and 0 bases from J, with 11 bases between. The CDR3 spans 16 residues. The CDR3 region is CASSENLGAAKNIQYF. For the CDR3, the DNA is TGTGCCAGCAGTGAAAATTTGGGGGCAGCCAAAAACATTCAGTACTTC.